Listed here are 3 T cell receptor beta chains from one sample, sequenced in a study of PD-1 blockade in classical Hodgkin lymphoma. Here immunoSEQ multiplex PCR was the method, and the copy in TCRdb shows in-frame clones only, minus some. The table includes roughly 50,000 clones, 85% to 90% detected once. Time point specified: cycle 4 day 1 (C4D1), after about 6 weeks of nivolumab. Relapse was seen in all patients after autologous stem cell transplantation, and brentuximab vedotin exposure was variable. The material sequenced was peripheral blood mononuclear cells (PBMCs), taken before the fourth cycle of nivolumab. The receptors come from a human donor with classical Hodgkin lymphoma.

The rearrangement uses TRBV7-2 and TRBJ2-7; D is possibly TRBD2 (5 bases). Germline V gives CDR1 SGHTA, CDR2 FQGNSA. The ends were cut back, 1 base at V and 7 bases at J, with 17 bases in the middle. This CDR3 is 15 amino acids long. The CDR3 region has the DNA TGTGCCAGCAGCTTAGACGACTATCCGGGGAAAGAGCAGTACTTC. It is translated as CASSLDDYPGKEQYF.

This chain links TRBV6-1 with TRBJ2-7; D perhaps matches TRBD2 (7 bases). Germline V lookup: CDR1 MNHNS, CDR2 SASEGT. Trimming took off 1 base at V and 2 bases at J, with 18 bases between the two ends. The CDR3 covers 17 residues. CDR3 sequence (DNA): TGTGCCAGCAGTGAAGAGAGGGGGAGGGACCGAGCCTACGAGCAGTACTTC. This gives the protein CASSEERGRDRAYEQYF.

V is TRBV6-5 and J is TRBJ2-3, with TRBD2 matching 10 bases. The CDR3 loop spans 13 amino acids. After removal of 10 bases from V and 7 bases from J, the junction contained 8 bases not matched to a gene. Germline CDR1 reads MNHEY; CDR2 reads SVGAGI. The chain's CDR3 is CATQLAGAYTQYF. CDR3 sequence (DNA): TGTGCCACACAGCTAGCGGGAGCTTATACGCAGTATTTT.